This T cell receptor (beta chain) was sequenced for a study of siplizumab effects on memory and regulatory T cells. Study-wide findings and caveats: Siplizumab significantly brought down the alloreactive sequences that trace back to unstimulated CD4+ memory cells.

With respect to this clone: Its antigen is as yet unknown.

Assay used: immunoSEQ multiplex PCR; TCRdb lists only in-frame clones, some missing. The sample holds 90,000 to 95,000 clones; roughly 93% are singletons and the top ten take 6.5% to 8%. Germline assignment: CDR1 SEHNR and CDR2 FQNEAQ (reference sequence). Trimming left V 1 base short and J 5 bases short, with 7 bases between. CDR3 size: 13 residues. This clonotype was obtained from a human donor in good health. The chain carries TRBV7-9 and TRBJ2-3; TRBD2 is a possible D gene (5 bases). The sequencing input was CD8+ T cells sorted from blood. The CDR3 DNA is TGTGCCAGCAGCTTAGGGGAGTTAGATACGCAGTATTTT. Translation gives CASSLGELDTQYF.